Listed below are T cell receptor beta chains from one sample, sequenced in a study of blood T cells in healthy people across ages. Each CDR3 protein is one row after TCRdb ran MiXCR on the 5' RACE reads. The repertoire holds 1.2 million to 1.5 million distinct CDR3 sequences, around 59% seen once, with roughly 6.3% in the top ten. Sequencing was performed on blood. The receptors come from a man aged 18 to 30 in good health. Both conserved end residues are part of each CDR3. The order of the fields is CDR3 DNA, CDR3 protein, V gene, J gene, D gene, clone size. The D gene is left open where the match is weak. The size of a clone is reported for some rows only, either as once, few or many, or as a class for expanded clones.

DNA: TGTGCCAGCAGCTCGGGAGGGTTCCAAGAGACCCAGTACTTC
CDR3: CASSSGGFQETQYF
V: TRBV5-5
J: TRBJ2-5
D: TRBD2
size: few

DNA: TGCAGTGCTCCCGGGACTAGAACCTACAATGAGCAGTTCTTC
CDR3: CSAPGTRTYNEQFF
V: TRBV20-1
J: TRBJ2-1
D: TRBD2
size: -

DNA: TGCGCCAGCAGCCCACAGGGGGAGGGACAATCACCCCTCCACTTT
CDR3: CASSPQGEGQSPLHF
V: TRBV4-1
J: TRBJ1-6
D: TRBD1
size: -

DNA: TGTGCCAGCAGGTGGGACAGCGCCTCGGATACGCAGTATTTT
CDR3: CASRWDSASDTQYF
V: TRBV7-8
J: TRBJ2-3
D: TRBD1
size: few

DNA: TGTGCCAGCAGCCCCCGGGACAGCGAGAAAAACATTCAGTACTTC
CDR3: CASSPRDSEKNIQYF
V: TRBV2
J: TRBJ2-4
D: TRBD1
size: few

DNA: TGCAGTGCACGGGGGACCCACTCCTACAATGAGCAGTACTTC
CDR3: CSARGTHSYNEQYF
V: TRBV20-1
J: TRBJ2-7
D: -
size: -

DNA: TGTGCCACCAGTGACGACCCGGTCGGGTCCTACGAGCAGTACTTC
CDR3: CATSDDPVGSYEQYF
V: TRBV24-1
J: TRBJ2-7
D: -
size: -

DNA: TGTGCCAGCAGCGCCGGAGGGACACCTAAGACCTACGAGCAGTACTTC
CDR3: CASSAGGTPKTYEQYF
V: TRBV7-9
J: TRBJ2-7
D: -
size: -

DNA: TGTGCCACCAGTGGCGAGACTAGATCGAATGAGCAGTTCTTC
CDR3: CATSGETRSNEQFF
V: TRBV24-1
J: TRBJ2-1
D: -
size: -

DNA: TGTGCCAGCAGCTTAGTGGGGACAGGGGCTACGGCTGAGCAGTTCTTC
CDR3: CASSLVGTGATAEQFF
V: TRBV7-2
J: TRBJ2-1
D: TRBD1
size: once

DNA: TGCGCCAGCAGCTTGGTCGGTTTGGAGGGGGGCCGCTACAATGAGCAGTTCTTC
CDR3: CASSLVGLEGGRYNEQFF
V: TRBV5-1
J: TRBJ2-1
D: -
size: -

DNA: TGTGCCAGCAGGCCGCTTTTACAACGCCCACAGTCCGGTAGATCCATCGTCTACGAGCAGTACTTC
CDR3: CASRPLLQRPQSGRSIVYEQYF
V: TRBV11-1
J: TRBJ2-7
D: -
size: -

DNA: TGTGCCAGCAGCGGTTGGGACAGGGGAAACGAGCAGTACTTC
CDR3: CASSGWDRGNEQYF
V: TRBV11-2
J: TRBJ2-7
D: TRBD1
size: -

DNA: TGTGCCAGCAGCAGTGCCAGCCCCCGAACGGGGAGCCTGACATACAATGAGCAGTTCTTC
CDR3: CASSSASPRTGSLTYNEQFF
V: TRBV7-2
J: TRBJ2-1
D: -
size: once

DNA: TGTGCCAGCAACCCGGGACTACCTCATGAGCAGTTCTTC
CDR3: CASNPGLPHEQFF
V: TRBV12-3/TRBV12-4
J: TRBJ2-1
D: TRBD2
size: -

DNA: TGTGCCAGCAGTTTATCAGGGGGAAACGACTACGAGCAGTACTTC
CDR3: CASSLSGGNDYEQYF
V: TRBV27
J: TRBJ2-7
D: -
size: few

DNA: TGTGCCAGCAGAGATCCAGGGGGGGCTAGCAATCAGCCCCAGCATTTT
CDR3: CASRDPGGASNQPQHF
V: TRBV2
J: TRBJ1-5
D: TRBD1
size: -

DNA: TGTGCCAGCAGTTACTTTGGCAGCCAGGAGACCCAGTACTTC
CDR3: CASSYFGSQETQYF
V: TRBV6-2/TRBV6-3
J: TRBJ2-5
D: -
size: once

DNA: TGTGCCAGCAGCCATTCGCCGGGAGATACGCAGTATTTT
CDR3: CASSHSPGDTQYF
V: TRBV3-1
J: TRBJ2-3
D: -
size: -

DNA: TGCAGCGTTAAGCAGGGTCAGGCCTACAATGAGCAGTTCTTC
CDR3: CSVKQGQAYNEQFF
V: TRBV29-1
J: TRBJ2-1
D: -
size: -

DNA: TGTGCCAGCAGCACCGAGAGTTGGGACATTCAGTACTTC
CDR3: CASSTESWDIQYF
V: TRBV6-6
J: TRBJ2-4
D: -
size: -

DNA: TGTGCCACCGGGCGGCGGGACGAGCAGTACTTC
CDR3: CATGRRDEQYF
V: TRBV15
J: TRBJ2-7
D: -
size: -

DNA: TGCGCCAGCAGCCAAAGTAAGGACAGACAAGAGACCCAGTACTTC
CDR3: CASSQSKDRQETQYF
V: TRBV4-1
J: TRBJ2-5
D: -
size: -